What follows are 15 T cell receptor beta chains derived from one specimen sequenced in a study of OX40 agonist ivuxolimab in advanced cancers. Using immunoSEQ multiplex PCR, the repertoire was profiled, and TCRdb retains in-frame clones only, with some absent. The sample has 32,000 or so clones, around 81% seen once. This specimen was CD4+ or CD8+ T cells sorted from blood, taken in a trial of the OX40 agonist ivuxolimab. The receptors stem from an adult with an advanced solid tumor such as melanoma, head and neck, liver or kidney cancer.

DNA of the CDR3: TGTGCCTGGTCGCGGGGGGGGATCTATGGCTACACCTTC. This translates into CAWSRGGIYGYTF. The rearrangement joins TRBV30 to TRBJ1-2; a possible D gene is TRBD1 (5 bases). This CDR3 is 13 amino acids long. Trimming took off 5 bases at V and 4 bases at J, with 14 bases between the two ends. CDR1 GTSNPN and CDR2 SVGIG come from the germline V gene (reference sequence).

The V gene is TRBV27, the J gene TRBJ1-2; possibly TRBD1 for D (6 bases). Deletions cut 6 bases from V and 0 bases from J, with 14 bases between. Germline values: CDR1 MNHEY, CDR2 SMNVEV (reference sequence). This CDR3 spans 15 amino acids. The CDR3 region is CASRWTAYSNYGYTF. The CDR3 DNA is TGTGCCAGCAGGTGGACAGCCTACTCTAACTATGGCTACACCTTC.

V is TRBV10-1 and J is TRBJ2-1; 8 bases align to TRBD2. CDR3 length: 13 amino acids. From germline, CDR1 is WNHNN and CDR2 SYGVQD (reference sequence). V lost 8 bases, J lost 9 bases, and 9 bases stayed unmatched. The CDR3 region is CASGERERTEQFF. As DNA, the CDR3 is TGCGCCAGCGGGGAGCGGGAGCGGACTGAGCAGTTCTTC.

The rearrangement links TRBV6-5 to TRBJ2-3; TRBD2 matches at 7 bases. V dropped 0 bases and J dropped 2; count of bases not matched to a gene: 2. The CDR3 has 15 amino acids. CDR1 is MNHEY and CDR2 is SVGAGI in the germline V gene. The CDR3 DNA is TGTGCCAGCAGTTACTCAGGACTAGACACAGATACGCAGTATTTT. The encoded protein is CASSYSGLDTDTQYF.

DNA for the CDR3: TGCGCCAGCAGCTTGTCGGGAGGGGGCTATGGCTACACCTTC. This sequence encodes CASSLSGGGYGYTF. The gene calls are TRBV5-1 and TRBJ1-2, with D perhaps matching TRBD1 (6 bases). This CDR3 is built from 14 residues. V lost 1 base, J lost 4 bases, and 11 bases lay in between. The V gene's germline CDR1 is SGHRS and CDR2 YFSETQ.

This chain joins TRBV7-9 and TRBJ1-2; D might be TRBD1 (5 bases). V lost 7 bases and J lost 5, with 17 bases in between. Looked up from germline, CDR1 is SEHNR and CDR2 is FQNEAQ (reference sequence). This CDR3 is built from 14 residues. CDR3 coding DNA: TGTGCCAGCACCTCCCGTGGGGGGATGTATGGCTACACCTTC. Protein: CASTSRGGMYGYTF.

The chain combines TRBV14 with TRBJ2-1; 7 positions agree with TRBD2. CDR3 length: 15 amino acids. V shed 2 bases, J shed 7 bases, and the junction held 8 bases outside the gene matches. Germline values: CDR1 SGHDN, CDR2 FVKESK. The CDR3 spells CASSQLGLADNEQFF. CDR3 nucleotide sequence: TGTGCCAGCAGCCAATTGGGGCTAGCGGATAATGAGCAGTTCTTC.

The rearrangement links TRBV19 to TRBJ1-1; D might be TRBD1 (5 bases). The CDR3 is 14 amino acids. The germline V gene has CDR1 LNHDA and CDR2 SQIVND (reference sequence). The V gene lost 9 bases and the J gene lost 5 bases, with 19 bases spanning the gap. The CDR3, as DNA: TGTGCCAGCGGCCCTGGACATGACGGAACTGAAGCTTTCTTT. It is translated as CASGPGHDGTEAFF.

This clone occurred once. The chain couples TRBV20-1 to TRBJ1-2, with D possibly TRBD1 on 6 matching bases. This CDR3 has 11 residues. CDR1 is DFQATT and CDR2 is SNEGSKA in the germline V gene (reference sequence). The germline V and J ends were trimmed by 3 bases and 10 bases, with 12 bases remaining between them. The CDR3 here is CSARIQGTYTF. The CDR3 region has the DNA TGCAGTGCTAGGATACAGGGCACCTACACCTTC.

The genes are TRBV2 and TRBJ2-1; perhaps D is TRBD1 or TRBD2 (5 bases each). Trimming removed 7 bases at V and 16 bases at J, with 29 bases between. This CDR3 region has 15 residues. CDR1 SNHLY and CDR2 FYNNEI come from the germline V gene. The CDR3 loop reads CASINQGPSLPKGFF. DNA of the CDR3: TGTGCCAGCATTAATCAGGGACCTAGCCTCCCTAAAGGATTCTTC.

This clone was detected once. The chain carries TRBV2 and TRBJ2-4, with D perhaps TRBD1 or TRBD2 (5 bases each). Germline CDR1 is SNHLY and CDR2 is FYNNEI. With 10 bases removed from V and 1 base from J, the gap between germline ends came to 11 bases. The length of the CDR3 is 13 residues. DNA for the CDR3: TGTGCCACCACTGGGACGGCCAAAAACATTCAGTACTTC. Translated, it gives CATTGTAKNIQYF.

This clone was detected only a few times. This rearrangement joins TRBV6-5 to TRBJ2-7, with TRBD2 matching 9 bases. The CDR3 has 16 residues. CDR1 and CDR2 (germline): MNHEY, SVGAGI. V gave up 0 bases and J gave up 2 bases; unmatched junction bases: 5. Here the CDR3 reads CASSYSSAGGTYEQYF. CDR3 DNA: TGTGCCAGCAGTTACTCATCAGCGGGGGGAACCTACGAGCAGTACTTC.

J is TRBJ2-1 and V is TRBV28; 11 bases agree with TRBD2. Germline CDR1 and CDR2: MDHEN and SYDVKM. The CDR3 is 16 residues long. V was clipped by 5 bases and J by 0 bases; unmatched bases: 3. CDR3 in amino acids: CASSPTSGNSYNEQFF. For the CDR3, the DNA is TGTGCCAGCAGTCCGACTAGCGGGAACTCCTACAATGAGCAGTTCTTC.

The CDR3 region is CASSEAGAGPSYEQYF. CDR3 DNA sequence: TGTGCCAGCAGTGAAGCCGGAGCGGGGCCTTCCTACGAGCAGTACTTC. The chain combines TRBV6-1 with TRBJ2-7, with 7 nucleotides matching TRBD2. Trimming cost V 0 bases and J 1 base; bases outside gene matches: 6. The CDR3 totals 16 residues. Germline V lookup: CDR1 MNHNS, CDR2 SASEGT.

The J gene is TRBJ2-5, the V gene TRBV10-3; D might be TRBD1 or TRBD2, each matching 6 bases. The CDR3 is 13 amino acids. Trimming removed 4 bases at V and 5 bases at J, with 11 bases between. Per germline, CDR1 ENHRY and CDR2 SYGVKD. The CDR3 nucleotides are TGTGCCATCAGTGGTGGGGGGCTTGAGACCCAGTACTTC. Its translation is CAISGGGLETQYF.